The T cell receptor (beta chain) under discussion was sequenced for a study of neurological immune-mediated disorders. A few counts support this clonotype. TCRdb re-analysed the 5' RACE reads in MiXCR, keeping a single row per CDR3 protein. The sample yields 84,000 or so distinct CDR3 sequences, 10% seen once. The CDR3 consists of 14 residues. The germline V and J ends were trimmed by 5 bases and 4 bases, with 14 bases remaining between them. Looked up from germline, CDR1 is SGHNT and CDR2 is YYREEE (reference sequence). The sequence derives from a man aged 40-49 years in good health. V and J are TRBV5-4 and TRBJ2-3, with D possibly being TRBD2 (6 bases). The specimen sequenced was PBMCs. CDR3 sequence reads: CASRHGGVADTQYF. In nucleotides, the CDR3 is TGTGCCAGCAGACACGGAGGGGTAGCAGATACGCAGTATTTT.